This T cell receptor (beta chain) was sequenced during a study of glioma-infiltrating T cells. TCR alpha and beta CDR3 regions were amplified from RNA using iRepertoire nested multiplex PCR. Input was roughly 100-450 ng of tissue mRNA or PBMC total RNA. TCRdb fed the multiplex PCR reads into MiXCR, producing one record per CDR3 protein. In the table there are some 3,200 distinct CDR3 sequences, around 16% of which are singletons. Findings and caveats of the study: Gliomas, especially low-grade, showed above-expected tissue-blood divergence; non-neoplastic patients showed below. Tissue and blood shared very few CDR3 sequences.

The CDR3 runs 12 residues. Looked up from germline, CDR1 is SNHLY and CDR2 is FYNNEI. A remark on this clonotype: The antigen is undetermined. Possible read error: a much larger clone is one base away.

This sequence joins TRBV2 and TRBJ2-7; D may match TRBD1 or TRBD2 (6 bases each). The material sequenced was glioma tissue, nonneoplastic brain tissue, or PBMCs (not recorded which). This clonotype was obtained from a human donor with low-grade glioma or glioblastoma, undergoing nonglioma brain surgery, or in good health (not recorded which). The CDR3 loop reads CDSSGAGYEQYV. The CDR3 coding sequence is TGTGACAGTTCGGGGGCGGGTTACGAGCAGTACGTC.